This TCR beta chain derives from a study of control samples from healthy donors and cancer patients. TCRdb keeps only in-frame clones here, not all; method: immunoSEQ multiplex PCR. The sample consists of just under 100,000 clones, just over 90% of them appearing once. CDR3 length: 15 amino acids. Trimming took 0 bases from V and 6 from J, leaving 16 bases between them. The germline CDR1 and CDR2 sequences are SGDLS and YYNGEE. The clonotype was recovered from a man between 18 and 35 years old in good health. The sample taken for sequencing was blood. The rearrangement uses TRBV9 and TRBJ2-7, with D perhaps matching TRBD2 (6 bases). CDR3 coding DNA: TGTGCCAGCAGCGTAGGTGGAGGGTCCCTTTCCGAGCAGTACTTC. Translation gives CASSVGGGSLSEQYF.